These T cell receptor beta chains were read from a single sample in a study of T cell responses to AZD1222 COVID-19 vaccine. Generated by immunoSEQ multiplex PCR, the TCRdb table keeps only in-frame clones and is missing some. The table shows about 150,000 clones, with 90% to 95% occurring only once. This specimen consisted of peripheral blood, obtained on day 0 of AZD1222 vaccination. The origin of the receptors is an adult in good health. Each CDR3 is given with its conserved first and last residue. Fields, in order: clone size, CDR3 length, D gene, J gene, V gene, CDR3 protein, CDR3 DNA. D genes are given only for firm matches. Size tells how often a clone was seen (once, few, many) or the class of an expanded clone, and some rows leave it out.

>once|14|TRBD2|TRBJ2-5|TRBV11-3
CASSLGGTQETQYF
TGTGCCAGCAGCCTGGGAGGGACCCAAGAGACCCAGTACTTC
>NA|15|TRBD2|TRBJ2-2|TRBV19
CASIMTGGYTGELFF
TGTGCCAGTATTATGACGGGGGGGTACACCGGGGAGCTGTTTTTT
>NA|14|TRBD1|TRBJ1-5|TRBV2
CASSGQGFNQPQHF
TGTGCCAGCAGTGGACAGGGGTTCAATCAGCCCCAGCATTTT
>NA|16|NA|TRBJ2-7|TRBV5-1
CASSLEGVGRNYEQYF
TGCGCCAGCAGCTTGGAAGGGGTGGGCAGAAACTACGAGCAGTACTTC
>NA|12|TRBD1|TRBJ2-7|TRBV12-3/TRBV12-4
CASSPGQREQYF
TGTGCCAGCAGTCCGGGACAGCGGGAGCAGTACTTC
>NA|14|NA|TRBJ1-1|TRBV19
CASSRMTVPVEAFF
TGTGCCAGTAGCCGAATGACAGTGCCAGTTGAAGCTTTCTTT
>NA|15|NA|TRBJ1-6|TRBV2
CASSVGLLYNSPLHF
TGTGCCAGCAGTGTCGGGTTATTGTATAATTCACCCCTCCACTTT
>NA|14|NA|TRBJ2-5|TRBV7-9
CASSFSSGQETQYF
TGTGCCAGCAGCTTCTCCAGCGGGCAAGAGACCCAGTACTTC
>once|15|NA|TRBJ2-7|TRBV4-2
CASSQGPGESYEQYF
TGTGCCAGCAGCCAAGGGCCAGGGGAATCCTACGAGCAGTACTTC
>NA|15|NA|TRBJ1-1|TRBV7-9
CASSGRTAMNTEAFF
TGTGCCAGCAGCGGGCGGACAGCGATGAACACTGAAGCTTTCTTT
>once|13|NA|TRBJ1-1|TRBV18
CASPPGLNTEAFF
TGTGCCAGCCCCCCGGGACTGAACACTGAAGCTTTCTTT
>NA|15|NA|TRBJ1-4|TRBV7-8
CASSFGQQLHEKLFF
TGTGCCAGCAGCTTCGGGCAACAACTCCATGAAAAACTGTTTTTT
>NA|14|TRBD1|TRBJ1-1|TRBV2
CASSVGGENTEAFF
TGTGCCAGCAGTGTAGGGGGCGAGAACACTGAAGCTTTCTTT
>NA|14|TRBD1|TRBJ2-3|TRBV6-4
CASSGTGATDTQYF
TGTGCCAGCAGTGGTACAGGGGCCACAGATACGCAGTATTTT
>NA|18|TRBD2|TRBJ2-1|TRBV3-1/TRBV3-2
CASSQDTLAGGLLDEQFF
TGTGCCAGCAGCCAAGACACACTAGCGGGGGGGCTTTTGGATGAGCAGTTCTTC
>once|15|NA|TRBJ1-2|TRBV15
CATSRDSMRGGGYTF
TGTGCCACCAGCAGAGACTCGATGCGGGGGGGAGGCTACACCTTC
>once|15|TRBD2|TRBJ2-7|TRBV9
CASSATSGEFYEQYF
TGTGCCAGCAGCGCCACTAGCGGGGAGTTCTACGAGCAGTACTTC
>NA|12|NA|TRBJ1-4|TRBV2
CASRVSNEKLFF
TGTGCCAGCCGCGTTTCTAATGAAAAACTGTTTTTT
>NA|14|NA|TRBJ2-2|TRBV10-3
CAISPGHNTGELFF
TGTGCCATCAGCCCGGGACATAACACCGGGGAGCTGTTTTTT
>NA|14|NA|TRBJ1-1|TRBV7-2
CASSLNGLNTEAFF
TGTGCCAGCAGCTTAAACGGGCTGAACACTGAAGCTTTCTTT
>NA|14|NA|TRBJ2-6|TRBV19
CASSIDSGANVLTF
TGTGCCAGTAGTATAGACTCTGGGGCCAACGTCCTGACTTTC
>NA|13|NA|TRBJ1-1|TRBV6-5
CASEREMNTEAFF
TGTGCCAGCGAAAGGGAGATGAACACTGAAGCTTTCTTT
>NA|13|NA|TRBJ2-7|TRBV2
CASIGMVSYEQYF
TGTGCCAGCATCGGGATGGTCTCCTACGAGCAGTACTTC
>few|15|TRBD1|TRBJ2-3|TRBV7-9
CASSLGTGDTDTQYF
TGTGCCAGCAGCTTAGGGACAGGGGACACAGATACGCAGTATTTT
>NA|15|NA|TRBJ2-5|TRBV3-1/TRBV3-2
CASSQDETPKETQYF
TGTGCCAGCAGCCAAGATGAGACACCTAAAGAGACCCAGTACTTC
>once|16|NA|TRBJ2-5|TRBV7-9
CASTQRRFLFGETQYF
TGTGCCAGCACCCAGCGGAGATTCCTTTTCGGGGAGACCCAGTACTTC
>NA|13|NA|TRBJ1-2|TRBV28
CASSLSQGNGYTF
TGTGCCAGCAGCCTATCCCAGGGGAACGGCTACACCTTC
>NA|13|NA|TRBJ2-6|TRBV7-9
CASSPRRANVLTF
TGTGCCAGCAGCCCACGACGGGCCAACGTCCTGACTTTC
>once|13|NA|TRBJ2-5|TRBV6-8
CAGMRALQETQYF
TGTGCCGGAATGCGGGCCCTCCAAGAGACCCAGTACTTC
>NA|13|NA|TRBJ1-3|TRBV19
CASSHTGAGTIYF
TGTGCCAGTAGCCATACCGGGGCCGGCACCATATATTTT
>once|16|TRBD2|TRBJ2-1|TRBV11-1
CASSSTSGGSYNEQFF
TGTGCCAGCAGTTCGACTAGCGGGGGTTCCTACAATGAGCAGTTCTTC
>NA|18|NA|TRBJ2-2|TRBV7-9
CASSPLGGWQLSTGELFF
TGTGCCAGCAGCCCCCTAGGGGGATGGCAGCTTTCCACCGGGGAGCTGTTTTTT
>NA|17|NA|TRBJ1-1|TRBV6-2/TRBV6-3
CASSSQWGGISNTEAFF
TGTGCCAGCAGTTCGCAATGGGGGGGCATATCGAACACTGAAGCTTTCTTT
>NA|15|NA|TRBJ1-1|TRBV7-6
CASSLAFKGSPEAFF
TGTGCCAGCAGCTTGGCCTTTAAGGGGAGCCCTGAAGCTTTCTTT
>NA|15|TRBD1|TRBJ2-3|TRBV5-1
CASSSLTGATDTQYF
TGCGCCAGCAGCTCCCTGACAGGGGCCACAGATACGCAGTATTTT
>NA|16|TRBD2|TRBJ2-7|TRBV9
CASSVDNGGAPYEQYF
TGTGCCAGCAGCGTAGATAACGGGGGGGCACCGTACGAGCAGTACTTC
>NA|11|NA|TRBJ2-7|TRBV2
CAGRDPGSSNF
TGTGCCGGCCGGGACCCTGGGAGCAGTAACTTC
>NA|14|NA|TRBJ2-5|TRBV13
CASSLALGEETQYF
TGTGCCAGCAGCTTAGCCCTAGGGGAGGAGACCCAGTACTTC
>NA|13|NA|TRBJ2-5|TRBV7-2
CASSFTHQETQYF
TGTGCCAGCAGCTTTACGCACCAAGAGACCCAGTACTTC
>NA|12|NA|TRBJ1-1|TRBV5-5
CASSLIKQEAFF
TGTGCCAGCAGCTTGATAAAGCAAGAAGCTTTCTTT
>NA|12|NA|TRBJ1-1|TRBV21-1
CASSNREVLAFF
TGTGCCAGCAGCAACCGAGAGGTTCTAGCTTTCTTT
>NA|14|NA|TRBJ1-4|TRBV28
CASGLGLPNEKLFF
TGTGCCAGCGGCCTGGGGTTACCTAATGAAAAACTGTTTTTT
>NA|15|NA|TRBJ1-1|TRBV28
CASSQTLGMNTEAFF
TGTGCCAGCAGCCAAACCTTGGGCATGAACACTGAAGCTTTCTTT
>NA|8|NA|TRBJ1-1|TRBV12-3/TRBV12-4
CASSEAFF
TGTGCCAGCAGTGAAGCTTTCTTT
>NA|16|NA|TRBJ2-5|TRBV19
CASSTTSLMSRETQYF
TGTGCCAGTAGTACCACGAGCTTAATGTCTCGGGAGACCCAGTACTTC